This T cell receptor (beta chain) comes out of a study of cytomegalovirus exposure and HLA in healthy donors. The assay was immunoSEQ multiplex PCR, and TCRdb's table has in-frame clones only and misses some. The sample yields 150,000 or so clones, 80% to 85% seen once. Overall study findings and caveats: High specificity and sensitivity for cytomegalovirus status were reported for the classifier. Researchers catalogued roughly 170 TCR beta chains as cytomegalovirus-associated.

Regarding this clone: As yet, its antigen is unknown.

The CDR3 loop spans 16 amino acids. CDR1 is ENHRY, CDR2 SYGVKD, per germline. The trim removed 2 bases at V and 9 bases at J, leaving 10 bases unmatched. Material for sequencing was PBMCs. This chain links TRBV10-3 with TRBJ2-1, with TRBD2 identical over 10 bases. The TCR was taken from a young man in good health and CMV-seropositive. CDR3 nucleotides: TGTGCCATCAGTGAGATGGAGTCTAGCGGGAGCTTTGAGCAGTTCTTC. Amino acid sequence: CAISEMESSGSFEQFF.